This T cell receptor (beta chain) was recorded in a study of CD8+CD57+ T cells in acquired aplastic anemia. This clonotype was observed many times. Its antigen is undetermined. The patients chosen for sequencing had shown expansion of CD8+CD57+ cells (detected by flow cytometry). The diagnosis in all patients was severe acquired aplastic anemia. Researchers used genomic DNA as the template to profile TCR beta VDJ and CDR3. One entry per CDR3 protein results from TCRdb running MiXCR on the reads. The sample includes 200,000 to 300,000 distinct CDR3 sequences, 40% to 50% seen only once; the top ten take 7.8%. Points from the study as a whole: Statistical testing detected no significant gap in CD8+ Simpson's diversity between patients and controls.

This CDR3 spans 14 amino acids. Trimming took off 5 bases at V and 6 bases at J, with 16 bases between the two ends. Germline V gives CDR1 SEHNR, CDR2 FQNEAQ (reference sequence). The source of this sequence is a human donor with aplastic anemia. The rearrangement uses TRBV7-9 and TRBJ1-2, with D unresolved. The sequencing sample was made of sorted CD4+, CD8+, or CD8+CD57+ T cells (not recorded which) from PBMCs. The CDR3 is CASSAQTSEHGYTF. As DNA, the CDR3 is TGTGCCAGCAGCGCCCAGACGTCAGAACATGGCTACACCTTC.